These 30 T cell receptor beta chains were all obtained from the same sample, sequenced in a study of T-cell memory formation after mild COVID-19. Each CDR3 protein gets one entry after TCRdb re-called the 5' RACE reads with MiXCR. The sample shows roughly 120,000 distinct CDR3 sequences, about 24% of them seen only once. Sequencing was carried out using PBMCs or a T cell subset sorted from them (not recorded which). All receptors come from a man aged 18 to 30 who had mild COVID-19 (a few samples of this study predate the infection). Cell type and time point are not known.

The CDR3 region has the DNA TGTGCCACCAGCAGAGATCGAGGGGCTGGGGAGACCCAGTACTTC. This codes for CATSRDRGAGETQYF. V and J are TRBV15 and TRBJ2-5; D is possibly TRBD1 or TRBD2 (5 bases each). This CDR3 spans 15 amino acids. CDR1 and CDR2 from the germline V gene are LNHNV and YYDKDF (reference sequence). Trimming took 0 bases from V and 5 from J, leaving 13 bases between them.

J is TRBJ2-1 and V is TRBV12-3 or TRBV12-4; 7 bases align to TRBD2. The CDR3 is 13 amino acids. The junction had 6 bases not matched to a gene; V was cut back by 7 bases and J by 6 bases. CDR3 in DNA: TGTGCCAGCATCCCGACGGGGGGCAATGAGCAGTTCTTC. This gives the protein CASIPTGGNEQFF.

This clonotype was detected a few times. V usage is TRBV7-6 and J usage is TRBJ1-1, with 10 nucleotides matching TRBD1. The junction had 17 bases not matched to a gene; V was cut back by 2 bases and J by 8 bases. Germline-derived CDR1 and CDR2 are SGHVS and FNYEAQ. CDR3 size: 18 residues. Here the CDR3 reads CASSLIPTGGTGDREAFF. The CDR3 DNA sequence: TGTGCCAGCAGCTTAATCCCAACGGGAGGGACAGGGGATAGGGAAGCTTTCTTT.

The chain has TRBV3-1 and TRBJ1-5; D remains unclear. The CDR3 loop spans 16 amino acids. Germline V gene lookup returns CDR1 LGHDT and CDR2 YNNKEL (reference sequence). Trimming took off 4 bases at V and 1 base at J, with 14 bases between the two ends. The CDR3 region is CASSPKPRRSNQPQHF. CDR3 nucleotides: TGTGCCAGCAGCCCCAAGCCCAGAAGAAGCAATCAGCCCCAGCATTTT.

This clonotype was counted a few times. V usage is TRBV20-1 and J usage is TRBJ2-5; D is perhaps TRBD1 or TRBD2 (6 bases each). The germline CDR1 and CDR2 sequences are DFQATT and SNEGSKA (reference sequence). The CDR3 loop spans 14 amino acids. V lost 3 bases and J lost 5, with 16 bases in between. The CDR3 reads CSARGRGVEETQYF. CDR3 nucleotide sequence: TGCAGTGCTAGGGGAAGGGGGGTCGAGGAGACCCAGTACTTC.

This clonotype turned up a few times. The chain combines TRBV28 with TRBJ2-3; 9 bases are shared with TRBD2. Per the germline V gene, CDR1 is MDHEN and CDR2 is SYDVKM. There are 18 residues in the CDR3. J was trimmed by 2 bases and V by 2 bases; bases with no gene match: 11. The CDR3 nucleotides are TGTGCCAGCAGTTTAGAGGTGCGGGGGGGGCTCTTCACAGATACGCAGTATTTT. It encodes CASSLEVRGGLFTDTQYF. The variable domain in full, completed from reference TRBV28 and TRBJ2-3, reads DVKVTQSSRYLVKRTGEKVFLECVQDMDHENMFWYRQDPGLGLRLIYFSYDVKMKEKGDIPEGYSVSREKKERFSLILESASTNQTSMYLCASSLEVRGGLFTDTQYFGPGTRLTVL.

This clonotype has just a few counts. The J gene is TRBJ1-1, the V gene TRBV20-1; D perhaps matches TRBD1 (5 bases). The length of the CDR3 is 13 residues. V shed 5 bases and J shed 3 bases, with 13 bases lying between them. The germline V gene encodes CDR1 DFQATT and CDR2 SNEGSKA (reference sequence). CDR3 loop: CSAHGGGDTEAFF. CDR3 DNA sequence: TGCAGTGCTCATGGGGGGGGAGACACTGAAGCTTTCTTT.

The table lists this clonotype with a few counts. The V gene is TRBV7-9, the J gene TRBJ2-1; D is unclear. Between the trimmed V and J ends, which lost 1 base and 10 bases, there was a span of 11 bases. Germline V gene lookup returns CDR1 SEHNR and CDR2 FQNEAQ (reference sequence). The CDR3 consists of 13 residues. DNA for the CDR3: TGTGCCAGCAGCTTAGTCGGATGGCCCGAGCAGTTCTTC. Amino acid sequence: CASSLVGWPEQFF.

At least ten counts were recorded for this clonotype. CDR3 in amino acids: CASSLEGSGNTIYF. The CDR3 nucleotides read TGTGCCAGCAGCTTGGAAGGGTCTGGAAACACCATATATTTT. The rearrangement uses TRBV5-6 and TRBJ1-3; D gene uncertain. The CDR3 consists of 14 residues. V was trimmed by 0 bases and J by 1 base, leaving 5 bases between them. Per the germline V gene, CDR1 is SGHDT and CDR2 is YYEEEE.

The chain is built from TRBV6-5 and TRBJ2-1, with 8 positions matching TRBD2. The germline V gene has CDR1 MNHEY and CDR2 SVGAGI. The CDR3 length is 15 residues. The ends lost 5 bases at V and 8 bases at J; junction bases unmatched: 11. The DNA for the CDR3 is TGTGCCAGCAGTCACACCGGGGGGGCGGCGGATGAGCAGTTCTTC. This codes for CASSHTGGAADEQFF.

There are a few counts of this clonotype. This sequence joins TRBV7-2 and TRBJ1-5, with D maybe TRBD1 (6 bases). CDR3 size: 16 residues. The V end lost 4 bases, the J end lost 0 bases, and 13 bases lay between the germline ends. Per germline, CDR1 SGHTA and CDR2 FQGNSA. The CDR3 is CASSYGTPPSNQPQHF. The CDR3 nucleotides are TGTGCCAGCAGCTATGGGACACCTCCTAGCAATCAGCCCCAGCATTTT.

The chain has TRBV11-2 and TRBJ1-2; 7 bases line up with TRBD1. The CDR3 loop spans 15 amino acids. Per germline, CDR1 SGHAT and CDR2 FQNNGV. The V gene end was trimmed by 3 bases and the J gene end by 4 bases; junction bases not matched to a gene: 8. The CDR3 region has the DNA TGTGCCAGCAGCTTGGGAGGGGGCGCTGGCTATGGCTACACCTTC. Protein sequence: CASSLGGGAGYGYTF.

The rearrangement uses TRBV6-6 and TRBJ2-5; TRBD1 matches at 12 bases. Trimming cost V 6 bases and J 4 bases; bases outside gene matches: 9. CDR3 length: 16 residues. Per the germline V gene, CDR1 is MNHNY and CDR2 is SVGAGI (reference sequence). CDR3 residues: CASRAGTGGLGETQYF. CDR3 sequence (DNA): TGTGCCAGCAGAGCGGGGACAGGGGGCTTGGGAGAGACCCAGTACTTC.

This clonotype was seen a single time. The chain has TRBV3-1 and TRBJ2-4; D is perhaps TRBD2 (5 bases). Trimming took 3 bases from V and 1 from J, leaving 13 bases between them. Germline lookup yields CDR1 LGHDT and CDR2 YNNKEL (reference sequence). This CDR3 has 16 residues. The CDR3 coding sequence is TGTGCCAGCAGCCAGGCGGGCGGTGAGGCCAAAAACATTCAGTACTTC. Translation gives CASSQAGGEAKNIQYF.

By sample share, this clonotype is medium-sized. J is TRBJ2-3 and V is TRBV7-2; no clear D gene. The length of the CDR3 is 15 residues. V was cut by 4 bases and J by 1 base, with 12 bases left in between. CDR1 is SGHTA, CDR2 FQGNSA, per germline. Here the CDR3 reads CASSSDSMGTDTQYF. For the CDR3, the DNA is TGTGCCAGCAGCTCCGATAGCATGGGCACAGATACGCAGTATTTT.

V gene TRBV19 combines with J gene TRBJ1-5; D not resolved. The V end was cut by 4 bases, the J end by 6 bases, with 10 bases between. The germline gives CDR1 LNHDA, CDR2 SQIVND (reference sequence). The CDR3 consists of 13 residues. The CDR3 sequence: CASSKTVSQPQHF. The CDR3 DNA reads as TGTGCCAGTAGTAAAACAGTGTCTCAGCCCCAGCATTTT.

This rearrangement joins TRBV28 to TRBJ1-3; D unclear. The CDR3 runs 14 residues. Between the trimmed V and J ends, which lost 7 bases and 0 bases, there was a span of 10 bases. Germline V gene sequence: CDR1 MDHEN, CDR2 SYDVKM. CDR3 region: CASTTYASGNTIYF. The CDR3 DNA sequence: TGTGCCAGCACCACTTATGCCTCTGGAAACACCATATATTTT. Complete variable domain (other parts from reference TRBV28 and TRBJ1-3): DVKVTQSSRYLVKRTGEKVFLECVQDMDHENMFWYRQDPGLGLRLIYFSYDVKMKEKGDIPEGYSVSREKKERFSLILESASTNQTSMYLCASTTYASGNTIYFGEGSWLTVV.

The chain couples TRBV14 to TRBJ2-1; the D gene is possibly TRBD2 (6 bases). Germline CDR1 is SGHDN and CDR2 is FVKESK. V was shortened by 1 base and J by 2 bases, with 9 bases between the two germline ends. The CDR3 is 15 amino acids. CDR3 protein: CASSQVGGTYNEQFF. The CDR3 bases are TGTGCCAGCAGCCAAGTCGGAGGGACCTACAATGAGCAGTTCTTC.

A few counts support this clonotype. The genes are TRBV28 and TRBJ2-7; a weak D match, TRBD2 (7 bases). Germline CDR1 reads MDHEN; CDR2 reads SYDVKM. V was trimmed by 6 bases and J by 2 bases, leaving 17 bases between them. The CDR3 covers 15 residues. The CDR3 DNA follows: TGTGCCAGCAGCCCTGGGGGGGGCATGCCCTACGAGCAGTACGTC. Translating gives CASSPGGGMPYEQYV.

The chain joins TRBV7-3 to TRBJ2-5; 16 positions agree with TRBD2. CDR1 is SGHTA and CDR2 is FQGTGA in the germline V gene. Trimming took 5 bases from V and 2 from J; bases not matched to a gene: 8. This CDR3 region has 18 residues. The DNA for the CDR3 is TGTGCCAGCAGCCCCGGGACTAGCGGGGGGGTATGGCAAGAGACCCAGTACTTC. Its translation: CASSPGTSGGVWQETQYF. Full variable domain (outside the CDR3, taken from reference TRBV7-3 and TRBJ2-5): GAGVSQTPSNKVTEKGKYVELRCDPISGHTALYWYRQSLGQGPEFLIYFQGTGAADDSGLPNDRFFAVRPEGSVSTLKIQRTERGDSAVYLCASSPGTSGGVWQETQYFGPGTRLLVL.

This clonotype was seen a handful of times. V is TRBV12-3 or TRBV12-4 and J is TRBJ2-3; 7 positions match TRBD2. There are 14 residues in the CDR3. V lost 4 bases and J lost 2; bases outside the gene matches: 3. The CDR3 DNA sequence: TGTGCCAGCAGTTGGGACTACGACACAGATACGCAGTATTTT. It codes for CASSWDYDTDTQYF.

This clonotype came up a few times. This chain connects TRBV4-1 to TRBJ1-2; D is undetermined. The CDR3 extends over 16 amino acids. Germline V gene data show CDR1 as MGHRA and CDR2 as YSYEKL. V lost 0 bases and J 5 bases, leaving 16 bases between the germline ends. CDR3 sequence (DNA): TGCGCCAGCAGCCAAGAACCGACCCAACCTTCATATGGCTACACCTTC. The encoded protein is CASSQEPTQPSYGYTF.

This clonotype was observed at least ten times. The V call is TRBV20-1, the J call TRBJ1-2; TRBD1 aligns across 8 bases. Germline V gene lookup returns CDR1 DFQATT and CDR2 SNEGSKA (reference sequence). The CDR3 runs 14 residues. V was clipped by 3 bases and J by 6 bases; unmatched bases: 9. The CDR3 protein is CSASLDRVPDGYTF. CDR3 bases: TGCAGTGCTAGCTTGGACAGGGTCCCGGATGGCTACACCTTC.

This clonotype was detected only a few times. For the CDR3, the DNA is TGCAGCGCCTACCTCTTTGACTACGAGCAGTACTTC. It yields the protein CSAYLFDYEQYF. The chain has TRBV20-1 and TRBJ2-7, with D unclear. The germline gives CDR1 DFQATT, CDR2 SNEGSKA (reference sequence). This CDR3 is 12 amino acids long.

Written as DNA, the CDR3 is TGCAGTGCTAGAAATACAGGGGGCTACACTGAAGCTTTCTTT. Protein: CSARNTGGYTEAFF. The V call is TRBV20-1, the J call TRBJ1-1; 9 bases fit TRBD1. This CDR3 has 14 amino acids. Germline loops: CDR1 DFQATT, CDR2 SNEGSKA (reference sequence). The J segment lost 3 bases and the V segment lost 2 bases, leaving 4 bases of the junction unmatched.

This clonotype has just a few counts. The chain recombines TRBV6-2 or TRBV6-3 with TRBJ1-1; 7 bases agree with TRBD1. Germline V gene sequence: CDR1 MNHEY, CDR2 SVGEGT. CDR3 size: 15 residues. The trim removed 0 bases at V and 4 bases at J, leaving 5 bases unmatched. DNA for the CDR3: TGTGCCAGCAGTTACTCCGACAGGGACCCCACTGAAGCTTTCTTT. It is translated as CASSYSDRDPTEAFF.

This sequence joins TRBV20-1 and TRBJ1-3; D remains unclear. This CDR3 is 11 amino acids long. Germline CDR1 and CDR2: DFQATT and SNEGSKA (reference sequence). V was clipped by 3 bases and J by 4 bases, with 4 bases between them. CDR3 bases: TGCAGTGCTAGGAGAGGAAACACCATATATTTT. Its translation is CSARRGNTIYF.

The chain joins TRBV9 to TRBJ2-5; 11 nucleotides match TRBD2. This CDR3 contains 17 residues. Germline assignment: CDR1 SGDLS and CDR2 YYNGEE. The junction had 6 bases not matched to a gene; V was cut back by 0 bases and J by 2 bases. DNA for the CDR3: TGTGCCAGCAGCGTAGCTGTACTAGCGGGGGAGCAAGAGACCCAGTACTTC. This sequence encodes CASSVAVLAGEQETQYF.

This chain links TRBV20-1 with TRBJ1-2; no firm D call. Germline lookup yields CDR1 DFQATT and CDR2 SNEGSKA (reference sequence). The CDR3 is made up of 15 amino acids. Trimming removed 3 bases from V and 4 bases from J, with 18 bases in between. CDR3 sequence reads: CSARPVGQGPYGYTF. Here the CDR3 DNA reads TGCAGTGCTAGGCCAGTCGGGCAAGGTCCCTATGGCTACACCTTC.

The rearrangement joins TRBV21-1 to TRBJ2-7; the table's D call, TRBD2, was not checked against the DNA. TRBV21-1 is deemed a pseudogene. CDR3 size: 14 residues. The CDR3 protein is CASSSSGGTYEQYF. As DNA, the CDR3 is TGTGCCAGCAGCAGTAGCGGGGGGACCTACGAGCAGTACTTC.